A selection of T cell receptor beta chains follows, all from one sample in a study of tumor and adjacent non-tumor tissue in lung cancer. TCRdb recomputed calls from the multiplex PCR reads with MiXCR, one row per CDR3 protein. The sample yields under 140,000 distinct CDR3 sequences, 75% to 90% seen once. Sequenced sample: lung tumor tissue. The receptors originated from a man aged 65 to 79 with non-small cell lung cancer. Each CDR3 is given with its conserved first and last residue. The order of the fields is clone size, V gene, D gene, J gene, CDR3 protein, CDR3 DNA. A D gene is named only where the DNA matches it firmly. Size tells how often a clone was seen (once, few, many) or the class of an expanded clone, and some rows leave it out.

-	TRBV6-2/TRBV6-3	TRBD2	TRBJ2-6	CATGLAGSAGANVMTF	TGTGCCACCGGCCTAGCGGGATCAGCTGGGGCCAACGTCATGACTTTC
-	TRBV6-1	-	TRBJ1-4	CASSVEKGNEKLFF	TGTGCCAGCAGTGTAGAAAAGGGGAATGAAAAACTGTTTTTT
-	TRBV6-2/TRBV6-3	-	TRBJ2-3	CANSYLDRQYF	TGTGCCAACAGTTACTTGGATAGGCAGTATTTT
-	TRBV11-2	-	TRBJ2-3	CATSGHSTDTRYF	TGTGCCACGTCTGGTCATAGCACAGATACGCGGTATTTT
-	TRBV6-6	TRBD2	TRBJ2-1	CASQTSGRDEQSF	TGTGCAAGCCAGACCAGCGGGAGGGATGAGCAGTCCTTC
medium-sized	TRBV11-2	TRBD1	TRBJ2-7	CASSLGQVSYEQYF	TGTGCCAGCAGCCTGGGACAGGTCTCCTACGAGCAGTACTTC
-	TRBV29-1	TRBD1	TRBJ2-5	CSVGQGWGTQYF	TGCAGCGTAGGACAGGGATGGGGGACCCAGTACTTC
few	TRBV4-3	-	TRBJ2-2	CASSRVTTTVELFF	TGCGCCAGCAGCCGGGTCACGACCACCGTGGAGCTGTTTTTT
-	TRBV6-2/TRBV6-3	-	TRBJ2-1	CASSHLRGRLHEQFF	TGTGCCAGCAGTCACCTTCGGGGACGGCTACATGAGCAGTTCTTC
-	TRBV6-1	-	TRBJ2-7	CTSSGEAESGEQYF	TGTACCAGCAGTGGAGAAGCGGAGAGCGGCGAGCAGTACTTC
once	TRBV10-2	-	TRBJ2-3	CTSSDPGPDTDTQYF	TGCACCAGCAGCGATCCGGGACCGGACACAGATACGCAGTATTTT
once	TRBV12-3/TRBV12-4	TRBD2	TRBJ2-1	CANSLSREDNEQLF	TGTGCCAACAGTTTATCGCGGGAGGACAATGAGCAGTTGTTC
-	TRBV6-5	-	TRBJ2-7	CAVGRRQAGFYEQYF	TGTGCCGTCGGAAGGAGACAAGCAGGTTTTTATGAGCAGTACTTC
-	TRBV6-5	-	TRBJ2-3	CDNSYSQGDTQYF	TGTGACAACAGTTATTCACAAGGAGACACGCAGTATTTT
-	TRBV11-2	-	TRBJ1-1	CASTSAGGNTEAFF	TGTGCCAGCACTAGTGCGGGGGGCAACACTGAAGCTTTCTTT
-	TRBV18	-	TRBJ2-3	CASSPGIHETDTQYF	TGTGCCAGCTCACCAGGAATCCACGAAACAGATACGCAGTATTTT
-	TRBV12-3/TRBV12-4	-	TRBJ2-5	CVSGLISSETQYF	TGTGTCAGCGGTTTAATCAGCTCAGAGACCCAGTACTTC
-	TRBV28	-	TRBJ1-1	CASILCLENTEAFF	TGTGCCAGCATATTATGCTTGGAGAACACTGAAGCTTTCTTT
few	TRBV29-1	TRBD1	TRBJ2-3	CSVEDFLQGKGPDTQYF	TGCAGCGTTGAAGATTTTCTACAGGGGAAGGGTCCAGATACGCAGTATTTT
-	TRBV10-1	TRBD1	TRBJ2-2	CASSGYRGSVTGELFF	TGCGCCAGCAGTGGATACAGGGGGTCGGTTACCGGGGAGCTGTTTTTT
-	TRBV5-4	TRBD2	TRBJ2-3	CASSLGLAGVADTRYF	TGTGCCAGCAGCTTGGGTCTAGCGGGAGTTGCAGATACGCGGTATTTT
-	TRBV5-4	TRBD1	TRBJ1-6	CTSSTGTGGGIDSPLHF	TGTACCAGCAGCACCGGGACAGGGGGAGGGATTGATTCACCCCTCCACTTT